Below, 24 T cell receptor beta chains from the same sample are listed, as sequenced in a study of T cell responses to AZD1222 COVID-19 vaccine. The data were produced by immunoSEQ multiplex PCR, yet TCRdb's version contains in-frame clones alone and is incomplete. The top ten hold roughly 5.5% of the sample, which has 150,000 to 200,000 clones, roughly 94% seen once. The material sequenced was peripheral blood, taken 28 days after the second AZD1222 dose. Receptors originate from an adult who received the AZD1222 COVID-19 vaccine.

The J gene is TRBJ2-7, the V gene TRBV29-1; D is tentatively TRBD1 or TRBD2 (6 bases each). The CDR3 length is 14 residues. The V end was cut by 5 bases, the J end by 0 bases, with 14 bases between. Germline values: CDR1 SQVTM, CDR2 ANQGSEA. The CDR3 sequence is CSVRGSGASYEQYF. The CDR3 nucleotides read TGCAGCGTTAGGGGATCGGGGGCCTCCTACGAGCAGTACTTC.

This clone was picked up one time. This chain links TRBV14 with TRBJ2-3; 8 nucleotides line up with TRBD1. This CDR3 comprises 19 residues. In germline, CDR1 is SGHDN, CDR2 FVKESK. The ends lost 1 base at V and 3 bases at J; junction bases unmatched: 15. The DNA for the CDR3 is TGTGCCAGCAGCCAAGGGGTGAGGACAGGGCCATTGAAGACAGATACGCAGTATTTT. As protein: CASSQGVRTGPLKTDTQYF.

The chain joins TRBV29-1 to TRBJ2-2, with D perhaps TRBD1 (6 bases). Trimming stripped 0 bases from V and 3 bases from J, with 14 bases between. This CDR3 spans 16 amino acids. Germline assignment: CDR1 SQVTM and CDR2 ANQGSEA. The DNA for the CDR3 is TGCAGCGTTGAAGACACTACCAGGGGATACACCGGGGAGCTGTTTTTT. Translated: CSVEDTTRGYTGELFF.

This clone showed up just a few times. This same CDR3 is encoded by further DNA sequences in the sample. This chain links TRBV6-6 with TRBJ1-5, with D perhaps TRBD1 (5 bases). V lost 2 bases to trimming and J lost 7 bases, with 9 bases between them. Germline V gene data show CDR1 as MNHNY and CDR2 as SVGAGI (reference sequence). The length of the CDR3 is 13 residues. CDR3 coding DNA: TGTGCCAGCAGTTACGGCGGGGGACAGCCCCAGCATTTT. It is translated as CASSYGGGQPQHF.

The rearrangement links TRBV28 to TRBJ1-3; the D is unclear. Between the trimmed V and J ends, which lost 6 bases and 4 bases, there was a span of 7 bases. The germline V gene has CDR1 MDHEN and CDR2 SYDVKM. CDR3 length: 12 residues. The CDR3 nucleotides read TGTGCCAGCAGCATCAGAGGAAACACCATATATTTT. This sequence encodes CASSIRGNTIYF. Supplemented by reference TRBV28 and TRBJ1-3, the full variable domain reads DVKVTQSSRYLVKRTGEKVFLECVQDMDHENMFWYRQDPGLGLRLIYFSYDVKMKEKGDIPEGYSVSREKKERFSLILESASTNQTSMYLCASSIRGNTIYFGEGSWLTVV.

V usage is TRBV2 and J usage is TRBJ1-5; no reliable D call. The length of the CDR3 is 15 residues. Trimming took off 2 bases at V and 7 bases at J, with 15 bases between the two ends. The germline V gene has CDR1 SNHLY and CDR2 FYNNEI. In DNA form, the CDR3 reads TGTGCCAGCAGTGAAACCCCGCGGGCCAGGCAGCCCCAGCATTTT. This sequence encodes CASSETPRARQPQHF.

The rearrangement joins TRBV30 to TRBJ2-1; the D is unclear. Germline V CDR1 and CDR2: GTSNPN, SVGIG (reference sequence). The germline V and J ends were trimmed by 4 bases and 0 bases, with 4 bases remaining between them. The CDR3 extends over 12 amino acids. The CDR3 sequence: CAWIDSYNEQFF. The CDR3 DNA follows: TGTGCCTGGATAGACTCCTACAATGAGCAGTTCTTC.

This sequence joins TRBV7-2 and TRBJ1-2; D may be TRBD1 (5 bases). Germline V gene sequence: CDR1 SGHTA, CDR2 FQGNSA. V was clipped by 5 bases and J by 6 bases, with 22 bases between them. This CDR3 is 16 amino acids long. CDR3 in DNA: TGTGCCAGCAGCCTACGGGACCGCCCATTTAGGGATGGCTACACCTTC. As protein: CASSLRDRPFRDGYTF.

The chain recombines TRBV5-4 with TRBJ1-2; TRBD1 agrees at 7 bases. This CDR3 has 14 amino acids. Germline V CDR1 and CDR2: SGHNT, YYREEE (reference sequence). J was trimmed by 3 bases and V by 4 bases; bases with no gene match: 6. The CDR3 loop is CASSETTGYYGYTF. Here the CDR3 DNA reads TGTGCCAGCAGCGAAACGACAGGGTACTATGGCTACACCTTC.

This chain connects TRBV6-5 to TRBJ2-7; D uncertain. Germline V gives CDR1 MNHEY, CDR2 SVGAGI. V lost 0 bases to trimming and J lost 1 base, with 10 bases between them. The CDR3 consists of 15 residues. CDR3 DNA: TGTGCCAGCAGTTACTCTTGGGTAGAGTCCTACGAGCAGTACTTC. It codes for CASSYSWVESYEQYF.

The chain links TRBV29-1 to TRBJ1-2; 8 positions agree with TRBD1. The CDR3 runs to 13 residues. V lost 7 bases and J lost 3; bases outside the gene matches: 7. The germline V gene has CDR1 SQVTM and CDR2 ANQGSEA. CDR3 loop: CSAGQGLDYGYTF. The CDR3, as DNA: TGCAGCGCCGGACAGGGTTTGGACTATGGCTACACCTTC.

The gene calls are TRBV9 and TRBJ2-6; D gene ambiguous. V was pared by 3 bases and J by 0 bases, with 16 bases between. Germline-derived CDR1 and CDR2 are SGDLS and YYNGEE. The CDR3 sequence is 18 residues long. CDR3 protein: CASSGHITRNSGANVLTF. For the CDR3, the DNA is TGTGCCAGCAGCGGACATATCACAAGGAACTCTGGGGCCAACGTCCTGACTTTC.

The V and J genes are TRBV7-9 and TRBJ1-1; D call uncertain. Germline-derived CDR1 and CDR2 are SEHNR and FQNEAQ (reference sequence). This CDR3 has 14 residues. Trimming pared 5 bases from V and 5 bases from J, leaving 15 bases between. This CDR3 reads CASSRPVEWTEAFF. The CDR3 nucleotides are TGTGCCAGCAGCCGCCCCGTTGAGTGGACTGAAGCTTTCTTT.

The table lists this clone with a count of one. The CDR3 loop is CASSALQGPRTQYF. The DNA of the CDR3 is TGTGCCAGCAGCGCACTACAGGGCCCGAGGACGCAGTATTTT. This sequence joins TRBV9 and TRBJ2-3; possibly TRBD1 for D (6 bases). This CDR3 has 14 residues. Deletions cut 3 bases from V and 9 bases from J, with 17 bases between. CDR1 SGDLS and CDR2 YYNGEE come from the germline V gene.

The rearrangement joins TRBV2 to TRBJ2-1, with 12 bases identical to TRBD1. Germline V gives CDR1 SNHLY, CDR2 FYNNEI. V was pared by 6 bases and J by 6 bases, with 6 bases of the junction left unmatched. This CDR3 is 15 amino acids long. The CDR3 DNA sequence: TGTGCCAGCAGCACGGGACAGGGGGCGTTCAATGAGCAGTTCTTC. Amino acids: CASSTGQGAFNEQFF.

The chain has TRBV19 and TRBJ1-1; D perhaps matches TRBD1 (6 bases). Deletions cut 3 bases from V and 6 bases from J, with 11 bases between. This CDR3 region has 13 residues. From germline, CDR1 is LNHDA and CDR2 SQIVND (reference sequence). The CDR3 here is CASSIQGSSEAFF. DNA for the CDR3: TGTGCCAGTAGTATTCAGGGGAGCTCTGAAGCTTTCTTT.

V gene TRBV30 combines with J gene TRBJ1-5; 11 nucleotides line up with TRBD1. Germline CDR1 and CDR2: GTSNPN and SVGIG (reference sequence). The CDR3 is made up of 16 amino acids. J gave up 7 bases and V 2 bases, and 10 bases lay outside the gene matches. The CDR3, as DNA: TGTGCCTGGAGTCCCGCCGGGACAGGGGGTAGGCAGCCCCAGCATTTT. Amino acid sequence: CAWSPAGTGGRQPQHF.

The V gene is TRBV27, the J gene TRBJ1-1, with D tentatively TRBD1 (5 bases). The germline V gene encodes CDR1 MNHEY and CDR2 SMNVEV (reference sequence). The CDR3 extends over 16 amino acids. Trimming removed 2 bases at V and 5 bases at J, with 18 bases between. Here the CDR3 DNA reads TGTGCCAGCAGTTTAAAAGGGGTCCCATTGGAAACTGAAGCTTTCTTT. Translated: CASSLKGVPLETEAFF.

V and J are TRBV24-1 and TRBJ2-1, with 9 positions matching TRBD2. The CDR3 length is 15 residues. Germline CDR1 is KGHDR and CDR2 is SFDVKD. With 5 bases clipped from V and 6 bases from J, the junction kept 7 bases outside the gene matches. CDR3 residues: CATSVGIAGVNEQFF. Written as DNA, the CDR3 is TGTGCCACCAGTGTAGGAATAGCGGGAGTCAATGAGCAGTTCTTC.

This clone showed up just once. The chain combines TRBV12-5 with TRBJ2-1, with TRBD2 as a possible D gene (5 bases). Germline V gene data show CDR1 as LGHNT and CDR2 as FRNRAP. The CDR3 sequence is 18 residues long. V lost 0 bases to trimming and J lost 0 bases, with 15 bases between them. CDR3 bases: TGTGCTAGTGGTTTGGTAGGGATGGGCGGGCGCTCCTACAATGAGCAGTTCTTC. Protein sequence: CASGLVGMGGRSYNEQFF.

About this clone itself: The identical CDR3 is also encoded by other nucleotide sequences in the sample. The chain has TRBV29-1 and TRBJ1-2, with no clear D. The V end was cut by 3 bases, the J end by 2 bases, with 4 bases between. The length of the CDR3 is 11 residues. Per the germline V gene, CDR1 is SQVTM and CDR2 is ANQGSEA. The CDR3 sequence: CSVEENYGYTF. CDR3 coding DNA: TGCAGCGTTGAGGAGAACTATGGCTACACCTTC.

The CDR3 sequence: CASSENTPGRAGNTIYF. In DNA form, the CDR3 reads TGTGCCAGCAGTGAAAATACGCCAGGGAGGGCTGGAAACACCATATATTTT. The rearrangement links TRBV6-1 to TRBJ1-3; the D gene is possibly TRBD1 (5 bases). V dropped 2 bases and J dropped 2 bases, with 16 bases sitting between them. The V gene's germline CDR1 is MNHNS and CDR2 SASEGT. The CDR3 spans 17 residues.

The gene calls are TRBV4-1 and TRBJ1-6; D may be TRBD1 (6 bases). The CDR3 consists of 17 residues. CDR1 is MGHRA, CDR2 YSYEKL, per germline. Trimming removed 0 bases at V and 6 bases at J, with 15 bases between. CDR3 in DNA: TGCGCCAGCAGCCAAGAAGGGGGAAACATCTTTAATTCACCCCTCCACTTT. It specifies CASSQEGGNIFNSPLHF.

This chain uses TRBV18 with TRBJ1-3; 7 bases map to TRBD1. V lost 3 bases, J lost 2 bases, and 13 bases stayed unmatched. This CDR3 region has 18 residues. Germline V lookup: CDR1 KGHSH, CDR2 LQKENI. In nucleotides, the CDR3 is TGTGCCAGCTCACCTCCGGGGACAGATAGACTTGCTGGAAACACCATATATTTT. It codes for CASSPPGTDRLAGNTIYF. The full variable domain, its missing parts supplied by reference TRBV18 and TRBJ1-3, is NAGVMQNPRHLVRRRGQEARLRCSPMKGHSHVYWYRQLPEEGLKFMVYLQKENIIDESGMPKERFSAEFPKEGPSILRIQQVVRGDSAAYFCASSPPGTDRLAGNTIYFGEGSWLTVV.